This T cell receptor beta chain was retrieved from a study of neurological immune-mediated disorders. Study-level points and caveats: A possible signature appeared as one related-CDR3 cluster, in which phylogenetic grouping placed the repertoires of 18 of 34 multiple sclerosis patients. None of the CDR3 amino acid sequences in expanded clones turned up in more than one subject, which points to private repertoires in all groups.

TCRdb analysed the 5' RACE reads with MiXCR anew, one entry per CDR3 protein. The data contain tens of thousands of distinct CDR3 sequences, approximately 3.6% of them singletons. V was trimmed by 3 bases and J by 0 bases, leaving 9 bases between them. Germline assignment: CDR1 ENHRY and CDR2 SYGVKD. This CDR3 is built from 15 residues. This clonotype was recorded at least ten times. Its target is not known. The material sequenced was CD4+ T cells from blood. The rearrangement joins TRBV10-3 to TRBJ1-5; D ambiguous. The origin of this receptor is a woman in her 40s with multiple sclerosis. The CDR3 sequence: CAISEGSLSNQPQHF. The CDR3 nucleotides read TGTGCCATCAGTGAAGGCAGCCTTAGCAATCAGCCCCAGCATTTT.